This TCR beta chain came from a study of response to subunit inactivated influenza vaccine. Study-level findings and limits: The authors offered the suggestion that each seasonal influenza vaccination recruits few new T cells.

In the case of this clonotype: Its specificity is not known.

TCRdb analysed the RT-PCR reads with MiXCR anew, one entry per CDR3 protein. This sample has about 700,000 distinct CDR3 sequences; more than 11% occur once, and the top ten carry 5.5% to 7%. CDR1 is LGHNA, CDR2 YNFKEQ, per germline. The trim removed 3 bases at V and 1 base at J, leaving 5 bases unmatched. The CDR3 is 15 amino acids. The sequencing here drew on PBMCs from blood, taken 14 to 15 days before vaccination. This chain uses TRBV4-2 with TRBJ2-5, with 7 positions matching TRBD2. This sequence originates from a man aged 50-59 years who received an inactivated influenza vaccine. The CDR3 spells CASSQGGGIQETQYF. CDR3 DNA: TGTGCCAGCAGCCAGGGGGGAGGGATCCAAGAGACCCAGTACTTC.